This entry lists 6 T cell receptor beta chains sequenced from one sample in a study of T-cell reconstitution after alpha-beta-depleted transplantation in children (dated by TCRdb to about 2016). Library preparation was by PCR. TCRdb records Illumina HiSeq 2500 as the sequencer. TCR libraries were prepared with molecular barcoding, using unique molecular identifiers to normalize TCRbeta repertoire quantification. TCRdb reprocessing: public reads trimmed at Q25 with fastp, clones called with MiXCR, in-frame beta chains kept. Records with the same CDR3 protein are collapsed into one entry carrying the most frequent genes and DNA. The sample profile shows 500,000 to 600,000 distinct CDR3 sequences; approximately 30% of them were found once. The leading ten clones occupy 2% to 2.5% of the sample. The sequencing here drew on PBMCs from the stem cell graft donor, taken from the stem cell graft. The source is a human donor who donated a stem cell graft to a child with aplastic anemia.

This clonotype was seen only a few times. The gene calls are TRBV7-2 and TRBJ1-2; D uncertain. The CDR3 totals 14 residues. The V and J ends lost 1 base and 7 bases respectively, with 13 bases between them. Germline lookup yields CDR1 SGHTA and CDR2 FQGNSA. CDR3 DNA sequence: TGTGCCAGCAGCTTAGGCAGTGTCTCTCCTGGCTACACCTTC. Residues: CASSLGSVSPGYTF.

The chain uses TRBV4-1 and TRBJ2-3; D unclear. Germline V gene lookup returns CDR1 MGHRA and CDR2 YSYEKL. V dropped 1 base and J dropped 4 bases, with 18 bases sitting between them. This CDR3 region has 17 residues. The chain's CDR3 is CASSQVRLDGKPDTQYF. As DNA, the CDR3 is TGCGCCAGCAGCCAAGTTCGGCTAGATGGAAAACCAGATACGCAGTATTTT.

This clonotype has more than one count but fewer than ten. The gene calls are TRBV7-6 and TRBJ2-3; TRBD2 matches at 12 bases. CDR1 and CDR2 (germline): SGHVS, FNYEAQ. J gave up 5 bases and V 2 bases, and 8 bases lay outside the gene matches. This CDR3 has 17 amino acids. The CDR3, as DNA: TGTGCCAGCAGCTTAACTCCTAGCGGGAGGGCCGAAGATACGCAGTATTTT. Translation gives CASSLTPSGRAEDTQYF.

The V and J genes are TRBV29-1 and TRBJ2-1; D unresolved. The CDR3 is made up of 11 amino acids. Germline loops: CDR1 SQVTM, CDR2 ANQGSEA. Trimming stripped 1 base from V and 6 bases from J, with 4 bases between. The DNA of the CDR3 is TGCAGCGTTGAAGCCCTCAATGAGCAGTTCTTC. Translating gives CSVEALNEQFF.

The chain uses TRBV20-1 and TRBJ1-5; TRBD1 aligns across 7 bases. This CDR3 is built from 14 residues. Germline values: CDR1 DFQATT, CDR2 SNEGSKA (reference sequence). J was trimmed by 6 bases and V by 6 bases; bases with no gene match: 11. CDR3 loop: CSAGTTGLVQPQHF. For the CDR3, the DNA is TGCAGTGCAGGAACGACAGGGTTGGTTCAGCCCCAGCATTTT.

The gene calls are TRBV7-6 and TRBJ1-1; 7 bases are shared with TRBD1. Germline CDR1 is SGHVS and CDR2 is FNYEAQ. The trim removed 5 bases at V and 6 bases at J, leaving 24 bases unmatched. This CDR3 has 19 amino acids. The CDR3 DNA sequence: TGTGCCAGCAGCCTCACTAGCCAACGACAGGGCTCCATGGGGCCTGAAGCTTTCTTT. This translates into CASSLTSQRQGSMGPEAFF.